Following are 21 T cell receptor beta chains from one sample sequenced in a study of shared clonotypes between healthy human individuals. The repertoire was sequenced with immunoSEQ multiplex PCR; TCRdb's copy has only in-frame clones and lacks some. The sample consists of about 1.1 million clones, approximately 80% of them appearing once. Material: memory CD4+ T cells from PBMCs. Subset denoted: CD45RA-negative fraction. The receptors were gathered from a man between 18 and 29 years old in good health. Some clones in this sample may be carry-over from other donors' samples.

The chain recombines TRBV4-2 with TRBJ2-2; 13 bases line up with TRBD2. Per the germline V gene, CDR1 is LGHNA and CDR2 is YNFKEQ. The CDR3 spans 16 residues. V was pared by 3 bases and J by 7 bases, with 5 bases of the junction left unmatched. The CDR3 here is CASSQGTSGTYGELFF. In DNA, the CDR3 is TGTGCCAGCAGCCAGGGGACTAGCGGGACCTACGGGGAGCTGTTTTTT.

The table lists this clone with a count of one. V usage is TRBV28 and J usage is TRBJ2-2; D unclear. CDR1 and CDR2 (germline): MDHEN, SYDVKM. This CDR3 has 16 amino acids. V was cut by 1 base and J by 1 base, with 10 bases left in between. CDR3 coding DNA: TGTGCCAGCAGTTTATACGGATTCATGAACACCGGGGAGCTGTTTTTT. It translates to CASSLYGFMNTGELFF.

The J gene is TRBJ2-7, the V gene TRBV7-9; 9 bases fit TRBD1. Germline CDR1 SEHNR, CDR2 FQNEAQ (reference sequence). The CDR3 is 16 amino acids. The V gene end was trimmed by 5 bases and the J gene end by 0 bases; junction bases not matched to a gene: 8. CDR3 loop: CASSPGTGSSSYEQYF. CDR3 in DNA: TGTGCCAGCAGCCCGGGGACAGGGTCCAGCTCCTACGAGCAGTACTTC.

This clone was counted at least ten times. The rearrangement uses TRBV2 and TRBJ1-1; 9 nucleotides line up with TRBD1. Germline V gene sequence: CDR1 SNHLY, CDR2 FYNNEI. V was clipped by 6 bases and J by 4 bases; unmatched bases: 3. This CDR3 region has 13 residues. CDR3 bases: TGTGCCAGCAGGAAGGACAGGGGCACTGAAGCTTTCTTT. Residues: CASRKDRGTEAFF.

The chain recombines TRBV18 with TRBJ2-3; the match to TRBD1 covers 7 bases. The CDR3 is 15 residues long. Per germline, CDR1 KGHSH and CDR2 LQKENI. After removal of 6 bases from V and 1 base from J, the junction contained 7 bases not matched to a gene. The CDR3: CASSQQGHGTDTQYF. CDR3 DNA: TGTGCCAGCTCTCAACAGGGGCATGGCACAGATACGCAGTATTTT.

This clone turned up a few times. The DNA of the CDR3 is TGTGCCATCCGGACGGATCTGTTTGAGACCCAGTACTTC. It translates to CAIRTDLFETQYF. This chain connects TRBV10-3 to TRBJ2-5; D remains ambiguous. V gave up 8 bases and J gave up 5 bases, with 15 bases separating them. Per germline, CDR1 ENHRY and CDR2 SYGVKD. The CDR3 spans 13 residues.

This clone turned up a few times. J is TRBJ2-1 and V is TRBV5-1; tentative D call: TRBD2 (6 bases). Trimming shortened V by 0 bases and J by 5 bases, and 15 bases separated the two germline ends. There are 16 residues in the CDR3. CDR1 is SGHRS, CDR2 YFSETQ, per germline. CDR3 protein: CASSLDPLGGDNEQFF. The CDR3 DNA follows: TGCGCCAGCAGCTTGGATCCGTTGGGGGGAGACAATGAGCAGTTCTTC.

This chain uses TRBV7-2 with TRBJ1-2; 8 nucleotides align to TRBD1. After removal of 3 bases from V and 8 bases from J, the junction contained 5 bases not matched to a gene. The CDR3 covers 13 residues. Germline CDR1 SGHTA, CDR2 FQGNSA. CDR3 bases: TGTGCCAGCAGCTTCGACAGGGGAGGCGGCTACACCTTC. Its protein is CASSFDRGGGYTF.

This clone appeared a few times. J is TRBJ2-5 and V is TRBV6-5, with 9 bases fitting TRBD2. CDR1 and CDR2 from the germline V gene are MNHEY and SVGAGI. This CDR3 has 15 residues. Trimming removed 3 bases from V and 5 bases from J; junction bases left unmatched: 7. The CDR3 region has the DNA TGTGCCAGCAGTTATGCGGGAGGGCCGCGGGAGACCCAGTACTTC. Encoded protein: CASSYAGGPRETQYF.

The rearrangement links TRBV10-3 to TRBJ1-2, with D unresolved. Looked up from germline, CDR1 is ENHRY and CDR2 is SYGVKD. There are 13 residues in the CDR3. Deletions cut 2 bases from V and 8 bases from J, with 12 bases between. CDR3 sequence (DNA): TGTGCCATCAGTGAGGTGGGCGGTTTAGGCTACACCTTC. It is translated as CAISEVGGLGYTF.

V usage is TRBV30 and J usage is TRBJ1-2; tentatively, D is TRBD1 (5 bases). The germline gives CDR1 GTSNPN, CDR2 SVGIG (reference sequence). This CDR3 has 16 residues. V was cut by 0 bases and J by 5 bases, with 19 bases left in between. CDR3 nucleotide sequence: TGTGCCTGGAGTGTACCGCGTGGCAGGGTTGGATATGGCTACACCTTC. It codes for CAWSVPRGRVGYGYTF.

This chain joins TRBV7-7 and TRBJ2-5, with TRBD1 as a possible D gene (6 bases). CDR3 size: 13 residues. The germline V gene encodes CDR1 SSHAT and CDR2 FNYEAQ (reference sequence). Trimming took 5 bases from V and 2 from J, leaving 9 bases between them. The DNA of the CDR3 is TGTGCCAGCAGCAATGGACAGCAAGAGACCCAGTACTTC. This translates into CASSNGQQETQYF.

The chain links TRBV11-3 to TRBJ2-7, with D tentatively TRBD1 (6 bases). Germline values: CDR1 SGHNT, CDR2 YENEEA. Trimming removed 4 bases at V and 6 bases at J, with 13 bases between. The CDR3 is 13 amino acids. The CDR3 loop reads CASSSGTYSEQYF. The DNA of the CDR3 is TGTGCCAGCAGCTCAGGGACATATTCCGAGCAGTACTTC.

This chain links TRBV27 with TRBJ2-7; TRBD1 might be the D (6 bases). Germline CDR1 MNHEY, CDR2 SMNVEV (reference sequence). The V and J ends lost 4 bases and 5 bases respectively, with 12 bases between them. This CDR3 is 13 amino acids long. CDR3 sequence: CASSYLTGDEQYF. The CDR3 nucleotides read TGTGCCAGCAGTTACCTGACAGGCGACGAGCAGTACTTC.

The V gene is TRBV15, the J gene TRBJ2-7, with TRBD2 matching over 7 bases. This CDR3 spans 13 amino acids. Germline CDR1 LNHNV, CDR2 YYDKDF (reference sequence). The trim removed 5 bases at V and 4 bases at J, leaving 5 bases unmatched. CDR3 DNA: TGTGCCACCAGCCGCGGGACTACATACGAGCAGTACTTC. Residues: CATSRGTTYEQYF.

The chain is built from TRBV11-2 and TRBJ2-5; the match to TRBD2 covers 10 bases. CDR3 length: 17 amino acids. The germline V gene encodes CDR1 SGHAT and CDR2 FQNNGV. V lost 5 bases and J lost 4; bases outside the gene matches: 13. The CDR3 loop reads CASSQGASGRGGETQYF. In nucleotides, the CDR3 is TGTGCCAGCAGCCAAGGAGCTAGCGGGAGAGGGGGAGAGACCCAGTACTTC.

A single count supports this clone. A far larger clone differs by one base, so this is likely a read error. The J gene is TRBJ2-3, the V gene TRBV5-5; no firm D call. Germline V gene data show CDR1 as SGHKS and CDR2 as YYEKEE (reference sequence). V was cut by 3 bases and J by 2 bases, with 4 bases left in between. The CDR3 spans 12 residues. The CDR3 DNA reads TGTGCCAGCAGCTCCGACACAGATACGCAGTATTTT. The encoded protein is CASSSDTDTQYF. Full variable domain (remainder filled in from reference TRBV5-5 and TRBJ2-3): DAGVTQSPTHLIKTRGQQVTLRCSPISGHKSVSWYQQVLGQGPQFIFQYYEKEERGRGNFPDRFSARQFPNYSSELNVNALLLGDSALYLCASSSDTDTQYFGPGTRLTVL.

The rearrangement links TRBV5-1 to TRBJ2-1; TRBD2 is a possible D gene (6 bases). Germline V gene sequence: CDR1 SGHRS, CDR2 YFSETQ. This CDR3 spans 14 amino acids. V shed 4 bases and J shed 8 bases, with 16 bases lying between them. CDR3 sequence reads: CASSLSRRGHEQFF. The CDR3 DNA sequence: TGCGCCAGCAGCCTCTCGAGGAGGGGACATGAGCAGTTCTTC.

V and J are TRBV6-6 and TRBJ2-1; 8 nucleotides agree with TRBD2. Looked up from germline, CDR1 is MNHNY and CDR2 is SVGAGI (reference sequence). The CDR3 length is 13 residues. V shed 8 bases, J shed 3 bases, and the junction held 3 bases outside the gene matches. In DNA, the CDR3 is TGTGCCAGCCTAGCGGGCGGCTACAATGAGCAGTTCTTC. This sequence encodes CASLAGGYNEQFF.

This clone was picked up one time. The J gene is TRBJ2-1, the V gene TRBV5-4, with D tentatively TRBD2 (7 bases). CDR3 length: 19 residues. Germline CDR1 and CDR2: SGHNT and YYREEE (reference sequence). Trimming took 3 bases from V and 0 from J, leaving 22 bases between them. The CDR3 sequence: CASSSGGQALESSYNEQFF. In DNA form, the CDR3 reads TGTGCCAGCAGCTCCGGGGGGCAGGCCCTAGAAAGCTCCTACAATGAGCAGTTCTTC.

Concerning this clone itself: Other DNA sequences in this specimen translate into the identical CDR3. The rearrangement uses TRBV29-1 and TRBJ1-1; D is unclear. The length of the CDR3 is 11 residues. Trimming shortened V by 3 bases and J by 3 bases, and 5 bases separated the two germline ends. Germline V CDR1 and CDR2: SQVTM, ANQGSEA. CDR3 DNA sequence: TGCAGCGTTGAGAGGGACACTGAAGCTTTCTTT. Residues: CSVERDTEAFF.